This TCR beta chain was identified during a study of cytomegalovirus exposure and HLA in healthy donors. General study findings and limits: A later examination showed that TCR association rates differed by HLA locus, with DRB1 most and HLA-C fewest. Reported results showed that the classifier diagnosed cytomegalovirus status with high specificity and sensitivity.

Concerning this clone: No antigen is known for it.

The V gene lost 3 bases and the J gene lost 0 bases, with 12 bases spanning the gap. Germline V gene lookup returns CDR1 KGHSH and CDR2 LQKENI. This CDR3 comprises 15 residues. 13 Jbeta primers and 60 Vbeta primers were used for the PCR. Produced via immunoSEQ multiplex PCR; TCRdb's table is partial and in-frame only. The sample includes approximately 120,000 clones. The clonotype was recovered from a man aged 30 to 39 in good health and CMV-seronegative. Input material: PBMCs. J is TRBJ2-7 and V is TRBV18, with a possible D match to TRBD1 (5 bases). The CDR3 loop is CASSPPHRSSYEQYF. The CDR3 DNA reads TGTGCCAGCTCACCCCCCCACAGGAGCTCCTACGAGCAGTACTTC.